What follows are 9 T cell receptor beta chains derived from one specimen sequenced in a study of blood T cell repertoires in COVID-19. The assay was immunoSEQ multiplex PCR, and TCRdb's table has in-frame clones only and misses some. Found here are around 170,000 clones, 74% of them singletons; the top ten hold around 3%. The sequencing input was peripheral blood. The receptors were sampled from a woman of 80 years or more with acute or convalescent COVID-19.

J is TRBJ2-2 and V is TRBV19, with 7 bases fitting TRBD1. From germline, CDR1 is LNHDA and CDR2 SQIVND (reference sequence). V lost 5 bases, J lost 3 bases, and 3 bases stayed unmatched. The CDR3 covers 14 residues. This chain's CDR3 is CASSGGQYTGELFF. The CDR3 coding sequence is TGTGCCAGTAGTGGGGGACAGTACACCGGGGAGCTGTTTTTT.

This clone was seen only a few times. The chain combines TRBV7-9 with TRBJ1-4; no reliable D call. V was trimmed by 4 bases and J by 0 bases, leaving 3 bases between them. Germline CDR1 is SEHNR and CDR2 is FQNEAQ (reference sequence). This CDR3 is 13 amino acids long. The CDR3, as DNA: TGTGCCAGCAGCTCCACAACTAATGAAAAACTGTTTTTT. Its translation: CASSSTTNEKLFF.

V and J are TRBV6-1 and TRBJ2-2, with D possibly matching TRBD1 (5 bases). The CDR3 contains 16 residues. Per germline, CDR1 MNHNS and CDR2 SASEGT. Trimming left V 3 bases short and J 3 bases short, with 14 bases between. CDR3 in DNA: TGTGCCAGCAGTGATAGGGGCCGTCACCACACCGGGGAGCTGTTTTTT. Protein sequence: CASSDRGRHHTGELFF.

V gene TRBV4-1 combines with J gene TRBJ2-3, with a weak D call TRBD1 (6 bases). The germline V gene encodes CDR1 MGHRA and CDR2 YSYEKL. The CDR3 totals 16 residues. The V end was cut by 0 bases, the J end by 0 bases, with 10 bases between. The CDR3 nucleotides are TGCGCCAGCAGCCAAGATCGCCAGGGGAGCACAGATACGCAGTATTTT. The encoded protein is CASSQDRQGSTDTQYF.

The chain carries TRBV30 and TRBJ2-2; D gene unclear. Germline CDR1 is GTSNPN and CDR2 is SVGIG (reference sequence). This CDR3 has 16 residues. Trimming shortened V by 0 bases and J by 3 bases, and 14 bases separated the two germline ends. CDR3 sequence reads: CAWSVRWAKDTGELFF. The CDR3 nucleotides read TGTGCCTGGAGTGTACGGTGGGCGAAGGACACCGGGGAGCTGTTTTTT.

This chain links TRBV12-3 or TRBV12-4 with TRBJ2-7, with D hard to call. The ends were cut back, 2 bases at V and 4 bases at J, with 6 bases in the middle. The CDR3 is 12 amino acids. The CDR3 DNA is TGTGCCAGCAGTTTAAGAGGATACGAGCAGTACTTC. Amino acid sequence: CASSLRGYEQYF.

This clone was counted a few times. The rearrangement uses TRBV6-5 and TRBJ2-1, with 9 nucleotides matching TRBD2. V was pared by 7 bases and J by 8 bases, with 12 bases of the junction left unmatched. The CDR3 is 15 residues long. Per germline, CDR1 MNHEY and CDR2 SVGAGI. The chain's CDR3 is CASKPAGTSIDEQFF. As DNA, the CDR3 is TGTGCCAGCAAGCCCGCCGGGACTAGCATCGATGAGCAGTTCTTC.

The chain carries TRBV5-5 and TRBJ2-3; a possible D gene is TRBD1 (5 bases). The germline V and J ends were trimmed by 4 bases and 5 bases, with 17 bases remaining between them. CDR1 is SGHKS, CDR2 YYEKEE, per germline (reference sequence). The CDR3 is 15 amino acids. CDR3 sequence reads: CASSPRGRSRDTQYF. The DNA of the CDR3 is TGTGCCAGCAGCCCAAGGGGCCGATCACGAGATACGCAGTATTTT.

J is TRBJ2-4 and V is TRBV3-1 (or the pseudogene TRBV3-2); a possible D gene is TRBD2 (5 bases). V lost 6 bases to trimming and J lost 7 bases, with 7 bases between them. Germline CDR1 is LGHDT and CDR2 is YNNKEL (reference sequence). This CDR3 is built from 11 residues. DNA of the CDR3: TGTGCCAGCAGTTGGAGGAACATTCAGTACTTC. The encoded protein is CASSWRNIQYF.